The T cell receptor (beta chain) under discussion was sequenced for a study of blood T cell repertoires in COVID-19. The data were produced by immunoSEQ multiplex PCR, yet TCRdb's version contains in-frame clones alone and is incomplete. The data show about 190,000 clones, 80% to 90% seen once. Germline lookup yields CDR1 MDHEN and CDR2 SYDVKM. Trimming took 8 bases from V and 4 from J; bases not matched to a gene: 13. The CDR3 spans 17 residues. Sequencing was carried out using peripheral blood. This clonotype was obtained from a human donor in a cohort sampled during active COVID-19. The chain joins TRBV28 to TRBJ2-6; 8 nucleotides agree with TRBD2. The CDR3 DNA reads as TGTGCCAGCGGGGGAGCGGGAGCGCCTTCCGGGGCCAACGTCCTGACTTTC. Its protein product is CASGGAGAPSGANVLTF.